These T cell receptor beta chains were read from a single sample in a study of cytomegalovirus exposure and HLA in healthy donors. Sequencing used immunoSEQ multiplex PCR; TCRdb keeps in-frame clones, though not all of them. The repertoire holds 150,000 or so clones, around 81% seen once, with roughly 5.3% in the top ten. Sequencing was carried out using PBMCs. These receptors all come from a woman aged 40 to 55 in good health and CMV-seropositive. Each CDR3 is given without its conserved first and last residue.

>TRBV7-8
ASSLSGNSYEQY
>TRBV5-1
ASSSPSSGSYNEQF
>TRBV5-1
ASSWGTGANTEAF
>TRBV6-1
ASSASLADTQY
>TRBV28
ASSSTSTATQY
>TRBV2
ASSAQGSGYEQY
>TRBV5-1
ASTGYSTSYEQY
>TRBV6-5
ASTAAGTGGHT
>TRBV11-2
ASSLVSSGEAF
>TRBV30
AWSRGQGDEKLF
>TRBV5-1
ASRRRETDEQY
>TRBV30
AWSKLNSGNTIY
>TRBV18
ASSPGQLNYGYT
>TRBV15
ATSRVGAVNEQF
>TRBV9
ASSGRDRGTDTQY
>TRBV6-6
ASSPPGTDTQY
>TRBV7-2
ASSLQQGSNQPQH
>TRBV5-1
ASSPTGSSFNYGYT
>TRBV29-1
SVRTSGLNTGELF
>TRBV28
ASSLAGKDQPQH
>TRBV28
ASSTGGNLYEQY
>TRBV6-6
ASSLAGANTGELF
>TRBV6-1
ASRGGTDNYGYT
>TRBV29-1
SVEGTSSGNTIY
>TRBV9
ASSETGVVAQF
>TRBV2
ASRDTSNQPQH
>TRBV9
ASSVLAGSDTQY
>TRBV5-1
ASSLEAATGELF
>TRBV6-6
ASSYTRDYEQY
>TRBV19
ASSPGLGSYEQY
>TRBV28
ASTSTGGDNTEAF
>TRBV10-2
ASRPGTYTEAF
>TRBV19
ASSIENSSNQPQH
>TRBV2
ASSARLVNDAQY
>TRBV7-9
SSSRWRGTGTQPYNEQF
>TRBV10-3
AISPIWEGEGDTQY
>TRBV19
ASSRDNGNTIY
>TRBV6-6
ASSRGVGETQY
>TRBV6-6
ASSYKTGPYYEQY
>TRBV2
ASSETSPQETQY
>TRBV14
ASSQARGGEQF
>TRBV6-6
ASSYSGRVETQY